Here is one TCR beta chain with its context. Germline V gene data show CDR1 as SGHRS and CDR2 as YFSETQ. The CDR3 runs to 15 residues. V gave up 3 bases and J gave up 3 bases; unmatched junction bases: 6. This record belongs to a study of blood T cells in healthy people across ages. The use of a sample-barcoded 5' primer and a J-beta primer mix characterized a second PCR of about 7 to 12 cycles. In TCRdb, the 5' RACE reads were re-called with MiXCR into one record per CDR3 protein. This table holds hundreds of thousands of distinct CDR3 sequences, 62% found once. Sequencing used blood. The chain is built from TRBV5-1 and TRBJ2-1, with 7 bases aligning to TRBD1. The origin of this receptor is a man aged 25 to 40 in good health. The CDR3 coding sequence is TGCGCCAGCAGCTCCCGACAGGGTCGCTACAATGAGCAGTTCTTC. This translates into CASSSRQGRYNEQFF.